Below, one TCR beta chain is given with its context. This entry belongs to a study of blood T cell repertoires in COVID-19. Across the study: Samples taken during acute and convalescent COVID-19 were collected in the United States, Italy and Spain.

Per the original data handling: Scientists estimated how many nucleated cells there were by amplifying reference gene primers. Generated by immunoSEQ multiplex PCR, the TCRdb table keeps only in-frame clones and is missing some. That table furnishes V, J and clone size, whereas the DNA furnished D and trimming. The sample contains approximately 67,000 clones, roughly 90% of which appear only once. V lost 4 bases and J lost 1, with 5 bases in between. CDR1 and CDR2 (germline): LGHDT, YNNKEL (reference sequence). The CDR3 is made up of 14 amino acids. The J gene is TRBJ2-6, the V gene TRBV3-1 (or the pseudogene TRBV3-2), with D possibly TRBD1 on 5 matching bases. The sample taken for sequencing was peripheral blood. The TCR was taken from a woman aged 55-69 years with active COVID-19. CDR3 sequence reads: CASSPGSGANVLTF. CDR3 nucleotide sequence: TGTGCCAGCAGCCCAGGGTCTGGGGCCAACGTCCTGACTTTC.